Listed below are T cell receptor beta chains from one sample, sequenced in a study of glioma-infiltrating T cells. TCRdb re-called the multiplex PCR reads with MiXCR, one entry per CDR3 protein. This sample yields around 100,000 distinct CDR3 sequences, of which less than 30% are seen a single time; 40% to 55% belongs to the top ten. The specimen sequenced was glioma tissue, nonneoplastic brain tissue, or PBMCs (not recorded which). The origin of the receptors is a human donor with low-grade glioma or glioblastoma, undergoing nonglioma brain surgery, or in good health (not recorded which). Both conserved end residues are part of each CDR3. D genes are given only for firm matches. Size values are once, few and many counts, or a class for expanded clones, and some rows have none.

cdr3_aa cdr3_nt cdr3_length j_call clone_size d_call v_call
CSALTGDVTEAFF TGCAGTGCTCTCACAGGGGATGTCACTGAAGCTTTCTTT 13 TRBJ1-1 NA TRBD1 TRBV20-1
CASSWRGVPGYTF TGTGCCAGCAGTTGGCGAGGGGTCCCTGGCTACACCTTC 13 TRBJ1-2 many NA TRBV28
CSARQGALHYEQYF TGCAGTGCTAGGCAAGGGGCGCTCCACTACGAGCAGTACTTC 14 TRBJ2-7 few NA TRBV20-1
CSARDRRGPYNEQSF TGCAGTGCTAGAGATAGGAGGGGGCCCTACAATGAGCAGTCCTTC 15 TRBJ2-1 NA NA TRBV20-1
CSAPLAPTDTQYF TGCAGTGCCCCGCTAGCACCCACAGATACGCAGTATTTT 13 TRBJ2-3 many NA TRBV20-1
CASSQQAGGTQETQYF TGTGCCAGCAGCCAACAAGCGGGGGGGACTCAAGAGACCCAGTACTTC 16 TRBJ2-5 NA TRBD2 TRBV3-1
CASRERNTIYF TGTGCCAGCAGGGAGAGAAACACCATATATTTT 11 TRBJ1-3 once NA TRBV27
CASSLGQPSAGATEAFF TGTGCCAGCAGCTTGGGACAGCCGTCGGCGGGGGCCACTGAAGCTTTCTTT 17 TRBJ1-1 NA TRBD1 TRBV7-6
CSAPRPSNQPQHF TGCAGTGCTCCCCGTCCCAGCAATCAGCCCCAGCATTTT 13 TRBJ1-5 many NA TRBV20-1
CASSPGDTPTYTF TGTGCCAGCAGCCCGGGGGACACTCCAACCTACACCTTC 13 TRBJ1-2 few NA TRBV7-9
CASSQTLAAYYNEQFF TGTGCCAGCAGCCAAACCCTAGCGGCATACTACAATGAGCAGTTCTTC 16 TRBJ2-1 many TRBD2 TRBV4-2
CASSLNGIRVDEQFF TGTGCCAGCAGCTTAAACGGGATTCGGGTGGATGAGCAGTTCTTC 15 TRBJ2-1 many NA TRBV7-3
CASSLNPTGGKDTQYF TGTGCTAGCAGCTTAAACCCGACGGGGGGAAAAGATACGCAGTATTTT 16 TRBJ2-3 few TRBD2 TRBV7-7
CASSEDLQGGPQHF TGTGCCAGCAGCGAAGACCTGCAAGGAGGGCCCCAGCATTTT 14 TRBJ1-5 few NA TRBV2
CASSPSGGRPYNEQFF TGTGCCAGCAGCCCATCCGGCGGTAGGCCCTACAATGAGCAGTTCTTC 16 TRBJ2-1 NA NA TRBV3-1
CASSFGLGEVF TGTGCCAGCAGTTTCGGTTTAGGGGAGGTTTTC 11 TRBJ2-5 few NA TRBV12-3/TRBV12-4
CASSYGPEGTDTQYF TGTGCCAGCAGTTACGGACCTGAGGGCACAGATACGCAGTATTTT 15 TRBJ2-3 many NA TRBV6-2/TRBV6-3
CASSPRGPNEQYF TGTGCTAGCAGCCCCCGGGGCCCAAACGAGCAGTACTTC 13 TRBJ2-7 NA NA TRBV7-7
CSASRGGGGQETQYF TGCAGTGCTAGTAGAGGGGGGGGGGGCCAAGAGACCCAGTACTTC 15 TRBJ2-5 many NA TRBV20-1
CASSFKQRDEKLFF TGTGCCAGCAGTTTTAAACAGCGAGATGAAAAACTGTTTTTT 14 TRBJ1-4 few NA TRBV12-3/TRBV12-4
CASSSLRDTQYF TGTGCCAGCAGTAGCCTTCGGGATACGCAGTATTTT 12 TRBJ2-3 many NA TRBV6-1
CASSYSPTSGGPRSNTQYF TGTGCCAGCAGTTACTCTCCGACTAGCGGGGGGCCCCGTTCAAATACGCAGTATTTT 19 TRBJ2-3 many TRBD2 TRBV6-6
CAINGGFNQPQHF TGTGCCATCAACGGGGGTTTCAATCAGCCCCAGCATTTT 13 TRBJ1-5 many NA TRBV10-3
CASTRTGGSYEQYF TGTGCCAGCACCCGGACAGGTGGCTCCTACGAGCAGTACTTC 14 TRBJ2-7 many TRBD1 TRBV6-1
CAIRPDAGGPVNEQFF TGTGCCATCAGGCCTGATGCGGGGGGGCCGGTCAATGAGCAGTTCTTC 16 TRBJ2-1 few TRBD2 TRBV6-2/TRBV6-3
CASSPRRGGETQYF TGTGCCAGCAGCCCCCGGCGGGGGGGGGAGACCCAGTACTTC 14 TRBJ2-5 once TRBD2 TRBV6-2/TRBV6-3
CASSSQGTGNTIYF TGTGCCAGCAGCTCCCAGGGGACTGGAAACACCATATATTTT 14 TRBJ1-3 NA NA TRBV19
CASSIIAGGTDTQYF TGTGCCAGCAGTATCATAGCGGGGGGCACAGATACGCAGTATTTT 15 TRBJ2-3 NA TRBD2 TRBV2
CASRSRTFTDTQYF TGTGCCAGCAGATCTCGGACATTCACAGATACGCAGTATTTT 14 TRBJ2-3 many NA TRBV28
CASSIISGTGRDTQYF TGTGCCAGCAGCATCATCTCCGGGACAGGGAGAGATACGCAGTATTTT 16 TRBJ2-3 NA TRBD1 TRBV6-2/TRBV6-3
CASSVGQGSTEAFF TGTGCCAGCAGCGTGGGTCAGGGGTCGACTGAAGCTTTCTTT 14 TRBJ1-1 NA NA TRBV9
CASTSGQQNTEAFF TGTGCCAGTACCTCGGGACAGCAGAACACTGAAGCTTTCTTT 14 TRBJ1-1 NA TRBD1 TRBV19
CASSMGLEYTDTQYF TGTGCTAGTAGTATGGGACTGGAATACACAGATACGCAGTATTTT 15 TRBJ2-3 once NA TRBV19